The 20 T cell receptor beta chains below were found in one sample sequenced in a study of shared clonotypes between healthy human individuals (dated by TCRdb to about 2020). Libraries were made using the immunoSEQ multiplex PCR assay. This is the immuneACCESS table as TCRdb keeps it, with only in-frame sequences that have V and J called. A part of the clones is gone; compared with another copy, unresolved V genes explain less than half, and the rest is unexplained. Present in this sample are some 1 million clones, approximately 70% of which were seen just once. Of the sample, over 1.3% is held by the ten largest clones. The sequenced material came from memory CD4+ T cells sorted from blood. The label giving this sample's cell subset or site can be read as: CD45RA-negative fraction. The receptor set was obtained from a man aged 18 to 29 in good health.

The CDR3 reads CASSAGTGGKLFF. CDR3 DNA: TGTGCCAGTAGTGCCGGGACAGGGGGAAAACTGTTTTTT. The chain is built from TRBV19 and TRBJ1-4; 11 bases are a match to TRBD1. CDR1 and CDR2 from the germline V gene are LNHDA and SQIVND (reference sequence). The length of the CDR3 is 13 residues. V dropped 5 bases and J dropped 10; count of bases not matched to a gene: 3.

J is TRBJ1-5 and V is TRBV19, with TRBD1 matching over 7 bases. Germline V gene data show CDR1 as LNHDA and CDR2 as SQIVND (reference sequence). V lost 8 bases and J lost 6; bases outside the gene matches: 13. There are 15 residues in the CDR3. CDR3 DNA sequence: TGTGCCAGTTTACAGACAGGGAGGGCTAGTCAGCCCCAGCATTTT. It specifies CASLQTGRASQPQHF. Full variable domain (missing parts from reference TRBV19 and TRBJ1-5): DGGITQSPKYLFRKEGQNVTLSCEQNLNHDAMYWYRQDPGQGLRLIYYSQIVNDFQKGDIAEGYSVSREKKESFPLTVTSAQKNPTAFYLCASLQTGRASQPQHFGDGTRLSIL.

The chain recombines TRBV5-8 with TRBJ2-4; 9 bases agree with TRBD1. Germline V gene sequence: CDR1 SGHTS, CDR2 YDEGEE. This CDR3 is built from 18 residues. Trimming at V came to 3 bases and at J to 2 bases, leaving 12 bases not matched to a gene. CDR3 DNA: TGTGCCAGCAGCTCTTTGACCGGGACAGGGTGGACCAAAAACATTCAGTACTTC. This sequence encodes CASSSLTGTGWTKNIQYF.

This clone occurred a few times. This chain connects TRBV10-2 to TRBJ1-1, with TRBD1 as a possible D gene (5 bases). Trimming cost V 4 bases and J 1 base, with 7 bases left between them. The CDR3 has 13 amino acids. Germline CDR1 and CDR2: WSHSY and SAAADI. As DNA, the CDR3 is TGCGCCAGCAGTGGTCAGGGGAACACTGAAGCTTTCTTT. Translation gives CASSGQGNTEAFF.

The genes are TRBV5-4 and TRBJ1-5; no reliable D call. V lost 4 bases to trimming and J lost 4 bases, with 15 bases between them. The CDR3 has 15 residues. Germline CDR1 is SGHNT and CDR2 is YYREEE (reference sequence). This CDR3 is CASSVGGGFNQPQHF. The CDR3 DNA is TGTGCCAGCAGCGTGGGTGGCGGGTTTAATCAGCCCCAGCATTTT.

This chain joins TRBV11-2 and TRBJ2-7; 8 bases map to TRBD2. The length of the CDR3 is 16 residues. J was trimmed by 6 bases and V by 3 bases; bases with no gene match: 13. CDR1 and CDR2 (germline): SGHAT, FQNNGV. The CDR3 sequence is CASSFALGLGLTEQYF. As DNA, the CDR3 is TGTGCCAGCAGCTTCGCCCTGGGACTAGGGTTGACCGAGCAGTACTTC.

This sequence joins TRBV14 and TRBJ2-1; 7 bases fit TRBD1. From germline, CDR1 is SGHDN and CDR2 FVKESK. With V trimmed by 3 bases and J by 9 bases, 11 bases remained unmatched. This CDR3 region has 15 residues. In nucleotides, the CDR3 is TGTGCCAGCAGCCACTTCGGGACAGTCCCAGGTGAGCAGTTCTTC. Translating gives CASSHFGTVPGEQFF.

This clone appeared a few times. This chain joins TRBV29-1 and TRBJ1-5; no definite D call. V gave up 5 bases and J gave up 6 bases, with 14 bases separating them. Germline V gene sequence: CDR1 SQVTM, CDR2 ANQGSEA. The CDR3 totals 13 residues. The CDR3 DNA sequence: TGCAGCGTTTTGCAGGCGAGCGGTCAGCCCCAGCATTTT. Its translation is CSVLQASGQPQHF.

The J gene is TRBJ1-5, the V gene TRBV19; the match to TRBD1 covers 9 bases. Per germline, CDR1 LNHDA and CDR2 SQIVND (reference sequence). The CDR3 is 17 amino acids. Trimming took 3 bases from V and 2 from J; bases not matched to a gene: 8. CDR3 in DNA: TGTGCCAGTAGTATCGCCGAACGGACAGGGGGCAATCAGCCCCAGCATTTT. Residues: CASSIAERTGGNQPQHF.

The V and J genes are TRBV21-1 and TRBJ2-4; TRBD1 is taken as the D call from the table, unchecked against the DNA. TRBV21-1 is an annotated pseudogene. CDR3 size: 17 residues. The CDR3 nucleotides are TGTGCCAGCAGCAAAAAAGGGACCGGGACAGCTAAAAACATTCAGTACTTC. Translated: CASSKKGTGTAKNIQYF.

The rearrangement uses TRBV6-5 and TRBJ2-5; TRBD2 matches at 8 bases. The junction had 10 bases not matched to a gene; V was cut back by 4 bases and J by 6 bases. This CDR3 region has 15 residues. Germline CDR1 reads MNHEY; CDR2 reads SVGAGI. CDR3 DNA: TGTGCCAGCAGTTCCGTGGGAGCGGGGGAGAAGACCCAGTACTTC. Translated, it gives CASSSVGAGEKTQYF.

The table lists this clone with a count of one. The chain recombines TRBV5-1 with TRBJ2-3; possibly TRBD1 or TRBD2 for D (5 bases each). Trimming pared 0 bases from V and 0 bases from J, leaving 11 bases between. This CDR3 has 16 residues. The germline gives CDR1 SGHRS, CDR2 YFSETQ. The chain's CDR3 is CASSLDGRGSTDTQYF. CDR3 coding DNA: TGCGCCAGCAGCTTGGACGGCCGGGGCAGCACAGATACGCAGTATTTT.

The V call is TRBV5-6, the J call TRBJ2-7; 8 bases map to TRBD1. J gave up 8 bases and V 3 bases, and 16 bases lay outside the gene matches. Per germline, CDR1 SGHDT and CDR2 YYEEEE. The CDR3 extends over 16 amino acids. The CDR3 DNA follows: TGTGCCAGCAGCTCTGACAGGGGCGACCCGGCTGTGAAGCAGTACTTC. This sequence encodes CASSSDRGDPAVKQYF.

This clone was seen only once. The chain combines TRBV9 with TRBJ2-5, with 7 bases matching TRBD1. The CDR3 runs to 15 residues. Germline V lookup: CDR1 SGDLS, CDR2 YYNGEE. Trimming took 0 bases from V and 5 from J; bases not matched to a gene: 7. The CDR3 here is CASSVGQGVFETQYF. The CDR3 DNA is TGTGCCAGCAGCGTAGGACAGGGTGTTTTCGAGACCCAGTACTTC. Full variable domain (rest looked up from reference TRBV9 and TRBJ2-5): DSGVTQTPKHLITATGQRVTLRCSPRSGDLSVYWYQQSLDQGLQFLIQYYNGEERAKGNILERFSAQQFPDLHSELNLSSLELGDSALYFCASSVGQGVFETQYFGPGTRLLVL.

The chain has TRBV7-2 and TRBJ2-7, with 13 bases matching TRBD2. Germline CDR1 SGHTA, CDR2 FQGNSA. The CDR3 sequence is 15 residues long. The trim removed 6 bases at V and 5 bases at J, leaving 7 bases unmatched. Here the CDR3 DNA reads TGTGCCAGCAGTTCGGGACTAGCGGGATCGAACGAGCAGTACTTC. Translating gives CASSSGLAGSNEQYF.

CDR3 amino acids: CASSPPNGKNTEAFF. The CDR3 bases are TGTGCCAGCTCACCACCCAACGGGAAGAACACTGAAGCTTTCTTT. The V and J genes are TRBV18 and TRBJ1-1; D gene ambiguous. V was clipped by 0 bases and J by 1 base, with 9 bases between them. Germline V gene lookup returns CDR1 KGHSH and CDR2 LQKENI. The CDR3 is made up of 15 amino acids. Looking up the rest from reference TRBV18 and TRBJ1-1 gives the full variable domain: NAGVMQNPRHLVRRRGQEARLRCSPMKGHSHVYWYRQLPEEGLKFMVYLQKENIIDESGMPKERFSAEFPKEGPSILRIQQVVRGDSAAYFCASSPPNGKNTEAFFGQGTRLTVV.

The chain's CDR3 is CASRPSGSWDTGELFF. Here the CDR3 DNA reads TGCGCCAGCAGACCTAGCGGGAGCTGGGACACCGGGGAGCTGTTTTTT. V and J are TRBV5-1 and TRBJ2-2; 10 positions match TRBD2. V was pared by 5 bases and J by 3 bases, with 7 bases of the junction left unmatched. The CDR3 contains 16 residues. CDR1 and CDR2 (germline): SGHRS, YFSETQ.

The V and J genes are TRBV28 and TRBJ2-3; D is unresolved. Trimming shortened V by 3 bases and J by 0 bases, and 19 bases separated the two germline ends. This CDR3 comprises 18 residues. CDR1 and CDR2 from the germline V gene are MDHEN and SYDVKM. In nucleotides, the CDR3 is TGTGCCAGCAGTTTCCCCTTAAGTCTTGGACCTAGCACAGATACGCAGTATTTT. Its translation is CASSFPLSLGPSTDTQYF.

V usage is TRBV7-3 and J usage is TRBJ1-4, with 9 bases that match TRBD1. Per the germline V gene, CDR1 is SGHTA and CDR2 is FQGTGA. V lost 6 bases and J lost 11; bases outside the gene matches: 13. CDR3 length equals 15 residues. The CDR3, as DNA: TGTGCCAGCAGGGATCCCCGGGACAGGGACGGCAAACTGTTTTTT. Protein sequence: CASRDPRDRDGKLFF.

The chain recombines TRBV18 with TRBJ2-7, with D tentatively TRBD2 (6 bases). CDR1 KGHSH and CDR2 LQKENI come from the germline V gene. V lost 1 base, J lost 6 bases, and 16 bases lay in between. The CDR3 consists of 15 residues. The CDR3 region is CASSPLTTGVSEQYF. For the CDR3, the DNA is TGTGCCAGCTCACCACTCACTACGGGGGTGAGCGAGCAGTACTTC.